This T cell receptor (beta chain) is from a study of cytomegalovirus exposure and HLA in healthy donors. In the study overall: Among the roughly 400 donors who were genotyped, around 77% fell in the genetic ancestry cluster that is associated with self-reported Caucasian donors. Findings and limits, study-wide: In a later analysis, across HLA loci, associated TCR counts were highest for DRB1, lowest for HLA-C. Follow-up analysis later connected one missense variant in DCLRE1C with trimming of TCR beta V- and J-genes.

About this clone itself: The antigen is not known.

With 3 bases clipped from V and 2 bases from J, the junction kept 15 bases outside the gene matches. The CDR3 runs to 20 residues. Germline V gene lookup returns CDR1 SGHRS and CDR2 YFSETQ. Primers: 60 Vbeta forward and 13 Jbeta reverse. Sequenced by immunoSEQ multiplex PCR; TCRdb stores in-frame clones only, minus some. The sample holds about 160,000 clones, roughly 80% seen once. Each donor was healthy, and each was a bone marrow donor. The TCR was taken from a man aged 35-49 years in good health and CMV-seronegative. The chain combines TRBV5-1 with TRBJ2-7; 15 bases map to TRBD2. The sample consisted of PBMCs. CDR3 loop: CASSSKASGLAGGRAYEQYF. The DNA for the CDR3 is TGCGCCAGCAGCTCTAAAGCCTCGGGACTAGCGGGGGGTCGGGCCTACGAGCAGTACTTC.